One and the same sample provided the 10 T cell receptor beta chains below, sequenced in a study of T cells in Graves' hyperthyroidism and ophthalmopathy (dated by TCRdb to the late 2010s). The library was prepared using multiplex PCR. The reads were generated on an Illumina HiSeq 2000. TCR beta CDR3 regions were amplified from RNA transcripts. The TCR CDR3 was subjected to a first round of RT-PCR using the HTBI primer set and the Qiagen OneStep RT-PCR kit. Starting from the raw public reads, TCRdb applied fastp trimming at Q25, assembled clones with MiXCR and retained in-frame beta chains. Rows are combined by CDR3 protein, so each entry shows the most common genes and DNA. The sample records roughly 250,000 distinct CDR3 sequences, around 20% of which are singletons. Together, the top ten hold around 60% of the sample. Sample: blood. Receptors originate from a man aged 30 to 39 with Graves' ophthalmopathy.

Of note for this clonotype: Germline and junction disagree at one end, which may indicate a read error. The CDR3: CASRFSGTTNEQLF. The CDR3 nucleotides read TGTGCCAGCAGATTCTCAGGGACGACAAATGAGCAGCTCTTC. This chain uses TRBV27 with TRBJ2-1; D may correspond to TRBD1 or TRBD2 (5 bases each). The CDR3 covers 14 residues. The germline V gene has CDR1 MNHEY and CDR2 SMNVEV (reference sequence).

This clonotype was counted many times. The chain employs TRBV3-1 and TRBJ1-2; D possibly corresponds to TRBD1 (5 bases). The CDR3 is made up of 16 amino acids. The germline CDR1 and CDR2 sequences are LGHDT and YNNKEL (reference sequence). Between the trimmed V and J ends, which lost 4 bases and 0 bases, there was a span of 15 bases. The CDR3 DNA reads as TGTGCCAGCAGCCTCCGGGCAGGGCCAGCTAACTATGGCTACACCTTC. Its translation: CASSLRAGPANYGYTF.

The V and J genes are TRBV3-1 and TRBJ2-7; 8 bases align to TRBD1. The CDR3 totals 14 residues. CDR1 is LGHDT and CDR2 is YNNKEL in the germline V gene (reference sequence). Unmatched junction bases numbered 9, after V lost 5 bases and J lost 6 bases. The CDR3 DNA follows: TGTGCCAGCAGCTCGCGGACAGGGAAGGGCGAGCAGTACTTC. Translated, it gives CASSSRTGKGEQYF.

This clonotype was observed a few times. The chain is built from TRBV2 and TRBJ2-2; tentative D call: TRBD1 (6 bases). With 6 bases removed from V and 6 bases from J, the gap between germline ends came to 14 bases. The CDR3 loop spans 14 amino acids. Germline V gene lookup returns CDR1 SNHLY and CDR2 FYNNEI. The DNA for the CDR3 is TGTGCCAGCAGGGGACAAGGGGGACCCGGGGAGCTGTTTTTT. The encoded protein is CASRGQGGPGELFF. Based on the CDR3 plus reference TRBV2 and TRBJ2-2, the full variable domain is EPEVTQTPSHQVTQMGQEVILRCVPISNHLYFYWYRQILGQKVEFLVSFYNNEISEKSEIFDDQFSVERPDGSNFTLKIRSTKLEDSAMYFCASRGQGGPGELFFGEGSRLTVL.

This clonotype was seen more than once but under ten times. The genes are TRBV11-3 and TRBJ1-1; D is unclear. Germline CDR1 is SGHNT and CDR2 is YENEEA. The CDR3 consists of 15 residues. The V gene lost 5 bases and the J gene lost 0 bases, with 13 bases spanning the gap. The CDR3 region has the DNA TGTGCCAGCAGCCCCCCCCTCGGGCTGAACACTGAAGCTTTCTTT. Translating it yields CASSPPLGLNTEAFF.

This clonotype was picked up a small number of times. The rearrangement links TRBV7-9 to TRBJ2-3; TRBD1 matches 11 bases. Trimming cost V 4 bases and J 5 bases; bases outside gene matches: 5. The CDR3 spans 15 residues. Germline CDR1 is SEHNR and CDR2 is FQNEAQ (reference sequence). The CDR3 sequence is CASSSDRGRGDTQYF. CDR3 bases: TGTGCCAGCAGCTCGGACAGGGGGCGAGGAGATACGCAGTATTTT.

This clonotype was counted at least ten times. The J gene is TRBJ2-3, the V gene TRBV12-3 or TRBV12-4, with D possibly being TRBD1 (6 bases). The CDR3 has 15 residues. Trimming shortened V by 10 bases and J by 1 base, and 18 bases separated the two germline ends. CDR3 nucleotide sequence: TGTGCCACCTCAGGGTCGGGACACGGCACAGATACGCAGTATTTT. It specifies CATSGSGHGTDTQYF.

V usage is TRBV28 and J usage is TRBJ2-6, with TRBD1 identical over 9 bases. The CDR3 runs to 16 residues. The germline V gene has CDR1 MDHEN and CDR2 SYDVKM. Losses at the gene ends were 8 bases for V and 2 bases for J; bases not matched to a gene: 7. This CDR3 reads CASEQGAPPGANVLTF. The CDR3 region has the DNA TGTGCCAGCGAACAGGGGGCGCCCCCTGGGGCCAACGTCCTGACTTTC.

The chain couples TRBV12-3 or TRBV12-4 to TRBJ2-1; 7 positions match TRBD1. The V segment lost 5 bases and the J segment 8 bases; nucleotides outside the gene matches: 9. There are 14 residues in the CDR3. The CDR3 loop is CASSRLDRMDEQFF. Written as DNA, the CDR3 is TGTGCCAGCAGTCGTCTGGACAGGATGGATGAGCAGTTCTTC.

The V and J genes are TRBV11-3 and TRBJ2-1, with D uncertain. Germline-derived CDR1 and CDR2 are SGHNT and YENEEA. There are 13 residues in the CDR3. Trimming cost V 7 bases and J 6 bases, with 13 bases left between them. CDR3 protein: CASTKNHPNEQFF. In DNA, the CDR3 is TGTGCCAGCACCAAAAATCACCCCAATGAGCAGTTCTTC.